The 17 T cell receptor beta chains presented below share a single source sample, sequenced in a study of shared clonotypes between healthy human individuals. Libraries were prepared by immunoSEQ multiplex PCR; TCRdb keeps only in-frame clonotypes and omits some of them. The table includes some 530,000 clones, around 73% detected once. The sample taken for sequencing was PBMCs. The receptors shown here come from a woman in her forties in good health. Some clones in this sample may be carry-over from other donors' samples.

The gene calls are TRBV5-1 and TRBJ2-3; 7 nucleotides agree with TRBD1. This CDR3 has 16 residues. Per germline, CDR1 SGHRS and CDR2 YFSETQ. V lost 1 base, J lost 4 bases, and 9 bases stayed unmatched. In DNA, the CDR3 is TGCGCCAGCAGCTTGAGACAGGGAAGTTCCCCAGATACGCAGTATTTT. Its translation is CASSLRQGSSPDTQYF.

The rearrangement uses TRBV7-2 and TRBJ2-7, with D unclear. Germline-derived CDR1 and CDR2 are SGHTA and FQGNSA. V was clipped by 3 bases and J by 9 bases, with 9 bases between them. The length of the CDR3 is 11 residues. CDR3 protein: CASSLGVGQYF. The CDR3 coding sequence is TGTGCCAGCAGCTTGGGCGTAGGGCAGTACTTC.

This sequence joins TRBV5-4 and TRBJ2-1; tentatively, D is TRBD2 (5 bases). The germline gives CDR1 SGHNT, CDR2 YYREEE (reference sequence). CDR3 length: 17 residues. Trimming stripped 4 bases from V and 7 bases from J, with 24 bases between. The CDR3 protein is CASSLWVWELAPNEQFF. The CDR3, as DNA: TGTGCCAGCAGCCTCTGGGTGTGGGAGCTCGCGCCTAATGAGCAGTTCTTC.

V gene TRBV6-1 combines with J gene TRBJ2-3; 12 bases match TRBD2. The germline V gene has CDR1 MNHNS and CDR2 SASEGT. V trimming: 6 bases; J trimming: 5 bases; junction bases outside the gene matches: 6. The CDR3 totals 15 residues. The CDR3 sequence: CASSRLAGEVDTQYF. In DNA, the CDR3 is TGTGCCAGCAGCCGACTAGCGGGAGAGGTAGATACGCAGTATTTT.

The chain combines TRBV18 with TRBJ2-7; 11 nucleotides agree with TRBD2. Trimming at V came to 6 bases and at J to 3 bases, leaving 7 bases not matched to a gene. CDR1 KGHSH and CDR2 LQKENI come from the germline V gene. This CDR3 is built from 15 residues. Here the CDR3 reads CASSQTSGIYYEQYF. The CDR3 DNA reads TGTGCCAGCTCCCAGACTAGCGGGATATACTACGAGCAGTACTTC.

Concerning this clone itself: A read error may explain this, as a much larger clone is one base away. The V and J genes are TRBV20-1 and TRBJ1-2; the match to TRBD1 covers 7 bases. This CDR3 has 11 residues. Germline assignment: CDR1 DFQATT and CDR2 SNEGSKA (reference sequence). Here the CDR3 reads CGGQLDYSYTF. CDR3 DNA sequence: TGCGGGGGACAGCTTGACTATAGCTACACCTTC.

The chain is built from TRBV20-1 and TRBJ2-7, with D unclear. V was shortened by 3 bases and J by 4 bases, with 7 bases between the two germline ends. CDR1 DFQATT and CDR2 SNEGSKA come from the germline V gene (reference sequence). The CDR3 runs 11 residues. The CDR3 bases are TGCAGTGCTAGCCTAAAATACGAGCAGTACTTC. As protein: CSASLKYEQYF.

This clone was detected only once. CDR3 in amino acids: CASSLRFPPGLAFNEQFF. The CDR3 nucleotides are TGTGCCAGCAGTTTAAGGTTCCCACCGGGACTAGCGTTCAATGAGCAGTTCTTC. This chain joins TRBV27 and TRBJ2-1; 10 nucleotides match TRBD2. Trimming cost V 2 bases and J 6 bases; bases outside gene matches: 13. This CDR3 has 18 amino acids. Germline CDR1 MNHEY, CDR2 SMNVEV (reference sequence).

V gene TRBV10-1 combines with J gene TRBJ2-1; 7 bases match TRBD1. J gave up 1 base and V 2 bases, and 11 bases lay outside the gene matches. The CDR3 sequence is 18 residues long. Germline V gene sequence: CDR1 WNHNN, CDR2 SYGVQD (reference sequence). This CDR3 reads CASSEDRVQGLSYNEQFF. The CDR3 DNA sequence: TGCGCCAGCAGTGAGGACAGGGTACAGGGGCTATCCTACAATGAGCAGTTCTTC.

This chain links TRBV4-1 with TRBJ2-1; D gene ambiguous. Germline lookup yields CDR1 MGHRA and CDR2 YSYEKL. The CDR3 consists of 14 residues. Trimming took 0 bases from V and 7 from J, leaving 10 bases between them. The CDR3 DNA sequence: TGCGCCAGCAGCCAAGATCGGCGAGCGAATGAGCAGTTCTTC. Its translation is CASSQDRRANEQFF.

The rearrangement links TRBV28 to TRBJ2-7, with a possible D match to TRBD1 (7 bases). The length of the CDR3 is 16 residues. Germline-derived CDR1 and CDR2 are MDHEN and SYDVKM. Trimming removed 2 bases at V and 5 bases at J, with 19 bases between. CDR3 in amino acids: CASSLGGGGVPHEQYF. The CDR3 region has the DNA TGTGCCAGCAGTTTAGGTGGAGGGGGCGTCCCCCACGAGCAGTACTTC.

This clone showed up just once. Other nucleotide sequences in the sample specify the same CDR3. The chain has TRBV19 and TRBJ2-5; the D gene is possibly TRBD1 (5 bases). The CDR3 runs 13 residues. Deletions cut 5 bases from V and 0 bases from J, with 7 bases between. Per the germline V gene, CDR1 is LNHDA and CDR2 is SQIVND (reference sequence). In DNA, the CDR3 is TGTGCCAGTAGTCCCAGGGACCAAGAGACCCAGTACTTC. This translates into CASSPRDQETQYF.

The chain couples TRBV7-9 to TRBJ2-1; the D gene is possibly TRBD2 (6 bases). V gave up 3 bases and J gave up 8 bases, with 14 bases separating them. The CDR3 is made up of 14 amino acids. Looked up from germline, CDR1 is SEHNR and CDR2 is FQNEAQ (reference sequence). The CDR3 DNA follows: TGTGCCAGCAGCTTCTCGACTAGACTCTATGAGCAGTTCTTC. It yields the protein CASSFSTRLYEQFF.

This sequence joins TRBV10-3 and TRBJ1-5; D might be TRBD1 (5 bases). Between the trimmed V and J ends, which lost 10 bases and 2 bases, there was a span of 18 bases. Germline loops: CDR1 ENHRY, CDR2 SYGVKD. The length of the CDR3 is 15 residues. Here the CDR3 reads CATSRERGGNQPQHF. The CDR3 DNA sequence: TGTGCCACCTCAAGGGAGCGAGGGGGCAATCAGCCCCAGCATTTT.

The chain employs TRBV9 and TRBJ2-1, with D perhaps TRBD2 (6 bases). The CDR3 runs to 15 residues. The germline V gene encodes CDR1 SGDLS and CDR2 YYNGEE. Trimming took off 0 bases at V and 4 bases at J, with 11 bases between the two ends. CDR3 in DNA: TGTGCCAGCAGCGTAGACCCAGGGAGGTACAATGAGCAGTTCTTC. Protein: CASSVDPGRYNEQFF.

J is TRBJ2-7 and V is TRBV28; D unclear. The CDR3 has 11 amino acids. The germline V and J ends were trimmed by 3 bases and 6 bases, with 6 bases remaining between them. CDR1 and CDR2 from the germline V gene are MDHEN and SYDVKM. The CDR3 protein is CASSFGGEQYF. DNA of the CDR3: TGTGCCAGCAGTTTTGGCGGCGAGCAGTACTTC.

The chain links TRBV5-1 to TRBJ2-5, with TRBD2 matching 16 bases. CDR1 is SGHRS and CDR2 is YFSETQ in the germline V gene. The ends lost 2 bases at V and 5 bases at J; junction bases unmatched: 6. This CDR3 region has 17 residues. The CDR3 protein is CASSFGTSGRASETQYF. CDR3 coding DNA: TGCGCCAGCAGCTTCGGGACTAGCGGGAGGGCCTCGGAGACCCAGTACTTC.